This T cell receptor beta chain is from a study of cytomegalovirus exposure and HLA in healthy donors. Study findings and constraints: A later examination showed that TCR association rates differed by HLA locus, with DRB1 most and HLA-C fewest.

Of note for this clone: What it binds is not known.

The primer mix had 60 Vbeta and 13 Jbeta primers. The data were produced by immunoSEQ multiplex PCR, yet TCRdb's version contains in-frame clones alone and is incomplete. The sample gives about 110,000 clones, more than 60% of which show up once; roughly 3.4% is in the top ten. There were likely unrecorded immune exposures, though donors were nominally healthy when sampled. Germline assignment: CDR1 SGHRS and CDR2 YFSETQ. CDR3 length equals 13 residues. Trimming took off 5 bases at V and 5 bases at J, with 13 bases between the two ends. The sequence was collected from a man aged 55 to 70 in good health and CMV-seronegative. This chain connects TRBV5-1 to TRBJ2-5, with D possibly TRBD2 on 6 matching bases. The specimen was PBMCs. CDR3 sequence: CASRRPGDETQYF. The CDR3 DNA reads as TGCGCCAGCAGACGTCCGGGGGATGAGACCCAGTACTTC.